The 2 T cell receptor beta chains in this list originate from one sample, sequenced in a study of T cell clonotyping in hematopoietic cell transplantation. Clones were sequenced by immunoSEQ multiplex PCR, and TCRdb holds only the in-frame ones, with some missing. The sample carries 4,500 to 6,500 clones, around 80% recorded once. The starting material was PBMCs, obtained 100 days after allogeneic stem cell transplant. The receptors were sampled from a male patient in his fifties who had an allogeneic stem cell transplant from an unrelated donor, so the T cells may come from the graft donor. Some clones in this sample may be carry-over from other donors' samples.

The V gene is TRBV5-1, the J gene TRBJ2-7; D is unclear. CDR3 length: 15 amino acids. V lost 0 bases to trimming and J lost 3 bases, with 13 bases between them. Germline loops: CDR1 SGHRS, CDR2 YFSETQ. This CDR3 reads CASSLVGDNLYEQYF. For the CDR3, the DNA is TGCGCCAGCAGCTTGGTGGGTGACAACCTCTACGAGCAGTACTTC.

This clone was observed a few times. V and J are TRBV6-6 and TRBJ2-7, with no clear D. The CDR3 sequence is 14 residues long. V was shortened by 5 bases and J by 6 bases, with 17 bases between the two germline ends. Germline loops: CDR1 MNHNY, CDR2 SVGAGI (reference sequence). The DNA for the CDR3 is TGTGCCAGCAGTCTATCGGTACCTCACGGCGAGCAGTACTTC. Its translation is CASSLSVPHGEQYF.